A selection of T cell receptor beta chains follows, all from one sample in a study of shared clonotypes between healthy human individuals. TCRdb's table, derived via immunoSEQ multiplex PCR, lists solely in-frame clones and lacks some. Found here are fewer than 2.5 million clones, 93% of them singletons; the top ten hold roughly 0.36%. The material sequenced was naive CD4+ T cells from PBMCs. The receptor source for this set is a man aged 18 to 30 in good health. Some clones in this sample may be carry-over from other donors' samples. Each CDR3 is given with its conserved first and last residue. A D gene is named only where the DNA matches it firmly. Some rows have no size entry. The others give once, few or many, or a class for an expanded clone.

TRBJ2-1 | NA | NA | TRBV5-1 | TGCGCCAGCAGCTTGGATCGGGTAGTAAACAATGAGCAGTTCTTC | CASSLDRVVNNEQFF
TRBJ1-1 | NA | NA | TRBV6-1 | TGTGCCAGCAGCCAGACAGTGAACACTGAAGCTTTCTTT | CASSQTVNTEAFF
TRBJ1-1 | TRBD1 | NA | TRBV5-1 | TGCGCCAGCAGCCTAACCAGGGGGCCGAACACTGAAGCTTTCTTT | CASSLTRGPNTEAFF
TRBJ2-5 | TRBD2 | NA | TRBV7-9 | TGTGCCAGCAGCTCGGGGGGGGAGACCCAGTACTTC | CASSSGGETQYF
TRBJ1-5 | NA | NA | TRBV5-1 | TGCGCCAGCAGCTTGGACAACCTCAATCAGCCCCAGCATTTT | CASSLDNLNQPQHF
TRBJ1-1 | NA | NA | TRBV5-1 | TGCGCCAGCGGGTTAAGGAGTAAGAGCACTGAAGCTTTCTTT | CASGLRSKSTEAFF
TRBJ1-5 | NA | NA | TRBV12-5 | TGTGCTAGTGGTTTGGGCAGGCCTCGGGATCAGCCCCAGCATTTT | CASGLGRPRDQPQHF
TRBJ2-1 | TRBD2 | once | TRBV7-2 | TGTGCCAGCAGCTCCTTAGCGGGATGGAATGAGCAGTTCTTC | CASSSLAGWNEQFF
TRBJ1-2 | NA | NA | TRBV7-9 | TGTGCCAGCAGCTCCGGACAGTACTATGGCTACACCTTC | CASSSGQYYGYTF
TRBJ2-7 | NA | NA | TRBV27 | TGTGCCAGCAGTCCCCGACAGATCCTATCCTACGAGCAGTACTTC | CASSPRQILSYEQYF
TRBJ2-7 | NA | once | TRBV7-6 | TGTGCCAGCAGCCCCCGGGCCCAAACCCCCCTGCTGATCTACGAGCAGTACTTC | CASSPRAQTPLLIYEQYF
TRBJ2-1 | TRBD2 | NA | TRBV28 | TGTGCCAGCAGTCCCCGGACTAGCGGGAGGTCTCAGGAGCAGTTCTTC | CASSPRTSGRSQEQFF
TRBJ2-5 | NA | NA | TRBV27 | TGTGCCAGCAGTTTTTACGGCGGGATCGGGACCCAGTACTTC | CASSFYGGIGTQYF
TRBJ2-1 | TRBD2 | NA | TRBV5-1 | TGCGCCAGCAGCTCAAGAGCCATGGCTAGCGGGACCTACTCCTACAATGAGCAGTTCTTC | CASSSRAMASGTYSYNEQFF
TRBJ2-7 | NA | few | TRBV7-2 | TGTGCCAGCAGCTTAAACTCCTACGAGCAGTACTTC | CASSLNSYEQYF
TRBJ2-3 | TRBD2 | NA | TRBV4-1 | TGCGCCAGCAGCCAACGGGAGGGCCTAGGTACGCAGTATTTT | CASSQREGLGTQYF
TRBJ1-5 | NA | NA | TRBV6-1 | TGTGCCAGCAGTGAAGGGGGTGGCAATCAGCCCCAGCATTTT | CASSEGGGNQPQHF
TRBJ2-7 | TRBD2 | NA | TRBV7-2 | TGTGCCAGCAGCAAGGGGAGGGACTACGAGCAGTACTTC | CASSKGRDYEQYF
TRBJ1-3 | NA | NA | TRBV6-1 | TGTGCCAGCAGTGTAGATGACTCTGGAAACACCATATATTTT | CASSVDDSGNTIYF
TRBJ1-2 | NA | NA | TRBV4-1 | TGCGCCAGCAGCCAGGGGCTAACCGGGACACTCACCCCGGGGGGCTACACCTTC | CASSQGLTGTLTPGGYTF
TRBJ2-3 | NA | NA | TRBV5-1 | TGCGCCAGCAGCTTGGTGGATCAGGGGACAGATACGCAGTATTTT | CASSLVDQGTDTQYF